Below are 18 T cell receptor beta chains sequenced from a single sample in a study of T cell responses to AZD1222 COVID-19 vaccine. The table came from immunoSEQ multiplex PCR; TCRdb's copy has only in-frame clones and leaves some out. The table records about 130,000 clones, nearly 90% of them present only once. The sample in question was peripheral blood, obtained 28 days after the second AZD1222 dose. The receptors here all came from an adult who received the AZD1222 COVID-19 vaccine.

Written as DNA, the CDR3 is TGTGCCAGCTCTCCCGGGACTACCGTCAACCAAGAGACCCAGTACTTC. Residues: CASSPGTTVNQETQYF. The chain carries TRBV18 and TRBJ2-5; TRBD2 aligns across 7 bases. The germline V gene has CDR1 KGHSH and CDR2 LQKENI. V lost 6 bases, J lost 0 bases, and 10 bases stayed unmatched. The CDR3 has 16 amino acids.

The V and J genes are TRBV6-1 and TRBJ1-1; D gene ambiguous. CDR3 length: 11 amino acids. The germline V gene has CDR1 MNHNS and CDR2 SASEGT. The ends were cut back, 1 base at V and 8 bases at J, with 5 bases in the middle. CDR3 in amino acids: CASSEVREAFF. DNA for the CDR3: TGTGCCAGCAGTGAAGTTCGCGAAGCTTTCTTT.

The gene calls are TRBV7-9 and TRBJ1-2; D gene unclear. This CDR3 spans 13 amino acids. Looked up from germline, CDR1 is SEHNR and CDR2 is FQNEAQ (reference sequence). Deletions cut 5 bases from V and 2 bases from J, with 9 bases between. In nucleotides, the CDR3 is TGTGCCAGCAGCCTCGATACAAACTATGGCTACACCTTC. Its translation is CASSLDTNYGYTF.

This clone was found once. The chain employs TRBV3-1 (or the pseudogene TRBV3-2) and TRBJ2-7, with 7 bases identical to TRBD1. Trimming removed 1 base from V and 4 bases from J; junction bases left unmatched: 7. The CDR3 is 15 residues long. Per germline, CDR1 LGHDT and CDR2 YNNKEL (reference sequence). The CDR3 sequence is CASSQGPGQQYEQYF. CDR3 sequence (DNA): TGTGCCAGCAGCCAAGGGCCGGGACAGCAATACGAGCAGTACTTC.

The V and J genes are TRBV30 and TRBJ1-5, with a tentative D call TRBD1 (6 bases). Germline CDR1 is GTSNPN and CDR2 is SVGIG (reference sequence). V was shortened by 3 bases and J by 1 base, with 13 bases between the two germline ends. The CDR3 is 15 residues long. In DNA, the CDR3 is TGTGCCTGGAGCATAGGACAGCTAAGCAATCAGCCCCAGCATTTT. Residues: CAWSIGQLSNQPQHF.

The CDR3 nucleotides read TGTGCCAGCAACCCCCAGGGAGGTTCTGAAAAACTGTTTTTT. Translated: CASNPQGGSEKLFF. This chain connects TRBV6-5 to TRBJ1-4, with D possibly matching TRBD1 (5 bases). The CDR3 runs 14 residues. Germline V CDR1 and CDR2: MNHEY, SVGAGI. Trimming cost V 7 bases and J 7 bases, with 16 bases left between them.

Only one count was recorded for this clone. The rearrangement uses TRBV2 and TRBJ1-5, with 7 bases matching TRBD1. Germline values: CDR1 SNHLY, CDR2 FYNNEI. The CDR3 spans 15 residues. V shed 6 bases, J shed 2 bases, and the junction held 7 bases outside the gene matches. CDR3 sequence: CASRQHGQGNQPQHF. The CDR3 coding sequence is TGTGCCAGCAGACAGCACGGACAGGGCAATCAGCCCCAGCATTTT.

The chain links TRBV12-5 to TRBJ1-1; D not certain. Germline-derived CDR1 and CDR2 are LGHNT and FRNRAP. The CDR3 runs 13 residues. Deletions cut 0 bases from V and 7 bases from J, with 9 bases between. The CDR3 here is CASGLVQSVEAFF. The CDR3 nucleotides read TGTGCTAGTGGTTTGGTACAAAGCGTTGAAGCTTTCTTT.

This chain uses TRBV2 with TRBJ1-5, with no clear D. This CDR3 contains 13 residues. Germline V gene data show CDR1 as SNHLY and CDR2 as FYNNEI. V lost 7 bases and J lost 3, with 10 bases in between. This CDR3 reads CASNRAHNQPQHF. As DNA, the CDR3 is TGTGCCAGCAACCGGGCCCACAATCAGCCCCAGCATTTT.

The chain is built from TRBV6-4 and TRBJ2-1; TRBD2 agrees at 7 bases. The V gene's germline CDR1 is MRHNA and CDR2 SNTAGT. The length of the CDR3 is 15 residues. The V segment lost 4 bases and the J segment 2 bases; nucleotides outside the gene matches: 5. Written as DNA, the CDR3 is TGTGCCAGCAGTGTTTCTAGCGGCCCCTACAATGAGCAGTTCTTC. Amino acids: CASSVSSGPYNEQFF.

This CDR3 is CASGGAGRSIQYF. The CDR3 DNA reads as TGTGCCAGCGGGGGGGCAGGACGGTCCATTCAGTACTTC. This chain links TRBV27 with TRBJ2-4, with D possibly TRBD2 on 7 matching bases. Per the germline V gene, CDR1 is MNHEY and CDR2 is SMNVEV (reference sequence). V lost 8 bases, J lost 9 bases, and 17 bases lay in between. CDR3 length: 13 residues.

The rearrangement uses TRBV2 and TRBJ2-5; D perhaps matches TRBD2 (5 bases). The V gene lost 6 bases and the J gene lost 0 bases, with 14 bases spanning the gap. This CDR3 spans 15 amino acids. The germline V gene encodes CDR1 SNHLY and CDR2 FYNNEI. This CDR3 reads CASRAGLMYQETQYF. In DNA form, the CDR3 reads TGTGCCAGCAGAGCCGGACTGATGTACCAAGAGACCCAGTACTTC.

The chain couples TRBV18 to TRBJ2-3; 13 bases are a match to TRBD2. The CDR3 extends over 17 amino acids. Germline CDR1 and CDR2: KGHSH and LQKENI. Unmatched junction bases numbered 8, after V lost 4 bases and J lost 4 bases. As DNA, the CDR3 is TGTGCCAGCTCACGAGGGGGACTAGCGGGGTCCCCAGATACGCAGTATTTT. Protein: CASSRGGLAGSPDTQYF.

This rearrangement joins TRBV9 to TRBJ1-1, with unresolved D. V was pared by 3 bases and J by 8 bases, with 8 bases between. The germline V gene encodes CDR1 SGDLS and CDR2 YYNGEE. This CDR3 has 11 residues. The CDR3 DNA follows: TGTGCCAGCAGCGGAGCACAAGAAGCTTTCTTT. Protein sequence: CASSGAQEAFF.

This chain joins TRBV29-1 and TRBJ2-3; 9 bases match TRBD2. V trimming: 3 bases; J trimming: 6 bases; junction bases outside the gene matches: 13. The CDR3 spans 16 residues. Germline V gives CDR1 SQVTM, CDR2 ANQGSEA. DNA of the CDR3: TGCAGCGTTGATCCCCGGACTAGCGCTGTCGTGGATACGCAGTATTTT. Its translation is CSVDPRTSAVVDTQYF.

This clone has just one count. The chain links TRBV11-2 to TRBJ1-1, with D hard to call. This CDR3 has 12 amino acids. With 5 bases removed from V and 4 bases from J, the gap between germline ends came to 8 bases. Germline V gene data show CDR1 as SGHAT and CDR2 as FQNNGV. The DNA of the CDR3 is TGTGCCAGCAGCCTCGGGCGCACTGAAGCTTTCTTT. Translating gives CASSLGRTEAFF.

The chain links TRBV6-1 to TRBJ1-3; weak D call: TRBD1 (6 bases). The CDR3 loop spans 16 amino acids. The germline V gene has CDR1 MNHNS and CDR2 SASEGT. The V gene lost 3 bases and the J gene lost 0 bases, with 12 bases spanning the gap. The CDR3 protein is CASSEVGQRSGNTIYF. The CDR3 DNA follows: TGTGCCAGCAGTGAGGTGGGACAACGCTCTGGAAACACCATATATTTT.

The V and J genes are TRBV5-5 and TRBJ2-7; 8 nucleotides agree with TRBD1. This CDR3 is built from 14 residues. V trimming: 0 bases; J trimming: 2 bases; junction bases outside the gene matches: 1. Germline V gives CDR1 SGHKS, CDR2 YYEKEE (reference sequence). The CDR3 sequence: CASSLGQGPYEQYF. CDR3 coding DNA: TGTGCCAGCAGCTTGGGACAGGGGCCCTACGAGCAGTACTTC.